This T cell receptor beta chain appears in the sequencing data of a study of technical replicates of blood from a few donors. The protocol was immunoSEQ multiplex PCR, while the TCRdb copy is restricted to in-frame clones and leaves out a portion. The sample holds 79,000 or so clones, about 91% seen once. The specimen was T cells isolated from PBMCs. The sequence was collected from a human donor in good health.

In DNA, the CDR3 is TGTGCCACCAGCAGAGATGGGGCTGCGTGGACCGGGGAGCTGTTTTTT. This encodes CATSRDGAAWTGELFF. The gene calls are TRBV15 and TRBJ2-2, with TRBD1 as a possible D gene (5 bases). Trimming shortened V by 0 bases and J by 5 bases, and 13 bases separated the two germline ends. CDR1 is LNHNV and CDR2 is YYDKDF in the germline V gene (reference sequence). The CDR3 sequence is 16 residues long.